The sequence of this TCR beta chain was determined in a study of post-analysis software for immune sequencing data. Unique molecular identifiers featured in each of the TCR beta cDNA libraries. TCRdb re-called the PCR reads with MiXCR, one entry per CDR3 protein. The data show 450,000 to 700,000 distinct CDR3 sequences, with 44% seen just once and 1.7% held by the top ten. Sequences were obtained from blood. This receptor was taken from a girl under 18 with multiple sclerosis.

The DNA of the CDR3 is TGTGCCAGCAGCTTGGCCAGGCTGAAAAACATTCAGTACTTC. It is translated as CASSLARLKNIQYF. The V and J genes are TRBV5-5 and TRBJ2-4; no clear D. The germline gives CDR1 SGHKS, CDR2 YYEKEE (reference sequence). The CDR3 is made up of 14 amino acids. Trimming pared 0 bases from V and 4 bases from J, leaving 8 bases between. Variable domain in full (rest from reference TRBV5-5 and TRBJ2-4): DAGVTQSPTHLIKTRGQQVTLRCSPISGHKSVSWYQQVLGQGPQFIFQYYEKEERGRGNFPDRFSARQFPNYSSELNVNALLLGDSALYLCASSLARLKNIQYFGAGTRLSVL.